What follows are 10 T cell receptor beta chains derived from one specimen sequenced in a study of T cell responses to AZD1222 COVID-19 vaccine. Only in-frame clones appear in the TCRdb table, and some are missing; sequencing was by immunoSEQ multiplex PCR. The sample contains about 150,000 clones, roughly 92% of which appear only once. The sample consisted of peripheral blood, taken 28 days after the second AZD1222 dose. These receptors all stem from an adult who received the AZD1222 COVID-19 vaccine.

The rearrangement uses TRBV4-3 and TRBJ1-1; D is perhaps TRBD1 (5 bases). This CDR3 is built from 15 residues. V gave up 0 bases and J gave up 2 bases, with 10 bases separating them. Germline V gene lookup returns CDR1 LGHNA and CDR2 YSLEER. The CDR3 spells CASSQEGDPNTEAFF. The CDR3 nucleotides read TGCGCCAGCAGCCAAGAAGGGGATCCCAACACTGAAGCTTTCTTT.

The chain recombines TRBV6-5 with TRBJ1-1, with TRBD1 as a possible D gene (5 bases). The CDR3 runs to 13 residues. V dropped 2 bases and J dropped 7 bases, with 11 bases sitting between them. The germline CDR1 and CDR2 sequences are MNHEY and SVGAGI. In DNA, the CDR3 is TGTGCCAGCAGTTACGCCGGACATCTTGAAGCTTTCTTT. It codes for CASSYAGHLEAFF.

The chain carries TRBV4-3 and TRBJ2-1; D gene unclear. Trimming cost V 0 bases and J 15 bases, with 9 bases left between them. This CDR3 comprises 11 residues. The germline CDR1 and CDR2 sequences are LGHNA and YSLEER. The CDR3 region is CASSQDSRRFF. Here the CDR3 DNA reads TGCGCCAGCAGCCAAGATAGCCGACGGTTCTTC.

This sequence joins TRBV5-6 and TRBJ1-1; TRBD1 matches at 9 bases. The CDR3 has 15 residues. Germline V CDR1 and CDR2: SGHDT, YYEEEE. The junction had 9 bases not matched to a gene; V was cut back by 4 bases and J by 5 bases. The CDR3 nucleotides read TGTGCCAGCAGCGGAGGACAGGGGTGGAAGACTGAAGCTTTCTTT. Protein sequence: CASSGGQGWKTEAFF.

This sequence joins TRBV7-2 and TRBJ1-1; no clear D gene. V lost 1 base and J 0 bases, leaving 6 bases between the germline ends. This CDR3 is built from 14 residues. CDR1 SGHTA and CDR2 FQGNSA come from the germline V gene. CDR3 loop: CASSLEPMNTEAFF. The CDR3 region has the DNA TGTGCCAGCAGCTTAGAACCCATGAACACTGAAGCTTTCTTT.

The DNA of the CDR3 is TGTGCCAGCAGCTTAATATCTAACAGCATCGCGACCACCGGGGAGCTGTTTTTT. Residues: CASSLISNSIATTGELFF. The V call is TRBV7-2, the J call TRBJ2-2; D gene unclear. Per germline, CDR1 SGHTA and CDR2 FQGNSA. The CDR3 has 18 residues. The V end lost 2 bases, the J end lost 4 bases, and 20 bases lay between the germline ends.

The CDR3 protein is CASSMEVSYGYTF. CDR3 in DNA: TGTGCCAGTAGTATGGAGGTTTCGTATGGCTACACCTTC. The chain carries TRBV19 and TRBJ1-2; D call uncertain. This CDR3 has 13 amino acids. CDR1 is LNHDA, CDR2 SQIVND, per germline (reference sequence). The V and J ends lost 3 bases and 5 bases respectively, with 10 bases between them. The variable domain in full, with the rest retrieved from reference TRBV19 and TRBJ1-2, is DGGITQSPKYLFRKEGQNVTLSCEQNLNHDAMYWYRQDPGQGLRLIYYSQIVNDFQKGDIAEGYSVSREKKESFPLTVTSAQKNPTAFYLCASSMEVSYGYTFGSGTRLTVV.

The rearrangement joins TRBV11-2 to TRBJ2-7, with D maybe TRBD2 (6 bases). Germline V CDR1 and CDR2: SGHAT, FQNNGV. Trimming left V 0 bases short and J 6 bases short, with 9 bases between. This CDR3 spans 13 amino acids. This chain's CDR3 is CASSLEGGAEQYF. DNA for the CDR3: TGTGCCAGCAGCTTAGAAGGCGGGGCCGAGCAGTACTTC.

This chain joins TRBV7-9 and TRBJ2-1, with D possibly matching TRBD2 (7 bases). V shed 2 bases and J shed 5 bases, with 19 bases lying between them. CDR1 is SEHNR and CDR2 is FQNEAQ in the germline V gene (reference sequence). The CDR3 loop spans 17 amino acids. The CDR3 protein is CASSLSLDGGAHNEQFF. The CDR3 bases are TGTGCCAGCAGCTTATCCCTTGATGGGGGGGCCCACAATGAGCAGTTCTTC.

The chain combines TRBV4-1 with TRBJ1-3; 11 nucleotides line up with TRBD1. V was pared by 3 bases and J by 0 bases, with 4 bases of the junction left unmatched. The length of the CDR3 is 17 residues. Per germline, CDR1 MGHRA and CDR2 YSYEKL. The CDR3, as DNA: TGCGCCAGCAGCCATTGGGACAGGGGGTTCTCTGGAAACACCATATATTTT. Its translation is CASSHWDRGFSGNTIYF.